Below are 18 T cell receptor beta chains sequenced from a single sample in a study of identical twins. TCRdb re-called the 5' RACE reads with MiXCR, one entry per CDR3 protein. Counted here are about 890,000 distinct CDR3 sequences, around 12% occurring once; the ten biggest clones make up around 1.5%. The same specimen was also included in a second study, on yellow fever vaccine responses in identical twins.

The source material was PBMCs. The source is a woman aged 18-29 years in good health.

Only one count was recorded for this clonotype. The chain links TRBV2 to TRBJ1-5, with D possibly TRBD1 on 5 matching bases. The CDR3 runs 15 residues. The germline V gene encodes CDR1 SNHLY and CDR2 FYNNEI. V dropped 3 bases and J dropped 2 bases, with 11 bases sitting between them. This chain's CDR3 is CASSDRTGGNQPQHF. For the CDR3, the DNA is TGTGCCAGCAGTGATCGGACGGGGGGCAATCAGCCCCAGCATTTT.

In this sample, this clonotype turned up many times. V is TRBV5-1 and J is TRBJ2-7; 7 bases line up with TRBD1. Germline V gene data show CDR1 as SGHRS and CDR2 as YFSETQ. This CDR3 spans 15 amino acids. The V gene end was trimmed by 6 bases and the J gene end by 6 bases; junction bases not matched to a gene: 15. The DNA of the CDR3 is TGCGCCAGCACCCCTTTCGAGACAGGGAGTCTCGAGCAGTACTTC. Residues: CASTPFETGSLEQYF.

This clonotype was counted a few times. The rearrangement uses TRBV20-1 and TRBJ1-1; TRBD1 aligns across 9 bases. The CDR3 has 13 residues. Germline V gene lookup returns CDR1 DFQATT and CDR2 SNEGSKA (reference sequence). With 2 bases clipped from V and 4 bases from J, the junction kept 2 bases outside the gene matches. DNA for the CDR3: TGCAGTGCTAGACAGACAGGGGGCACTGAAGCTTTCTTT. Translating gives CSARQTGGTEAFF.

This clonotype was seen a handful of times. One end of the junction does not line up with germline, which may come from a read error. The chain is built from TRBV12-3 or TRBV12-4 and TRBJ2-1; 8 positions match TRBD2. This CDR3 contains 18 residues. The CDR3 is CASCLGFELAVSYNEQFF. The CDR3 nucleotides are TGTGCCAGCTGTTTAGGTTTTGAACTAGCGGTTTCCTACAATGAGCAGTTCTTC.

This clonotype was seen only a few times. The chain employs TRBV12-3 or TRBV12-4 and TRBJ2-5; maybe TRBD2 (7 bases). The CDR3 consists of 14 residues. V lost 7 bases to trimming and J lost 4 bases, with 16 bases between them. The CDR3 DNA follows: TGTGCCAGCACCCGTAGGGGGGGAGCAGAGACCCAGTACTTC. It is translated as CASTRRGGAETQYF.

There are a few counts of this clonotype. V gene TRBV4-1 combines with J gene TRBJ2-1; 7 nucleotides line up with TRBD2. Germline-derived CDR1 and CDR2 are MGHRA and YSYEKL. The CDR3 contains 19 residues. V shed 2 bases and J 4 bases; nucleotides not matched to a gene: 17. The CDR3 bases are TGCGCCAGCAGCCAACAGGGCTTACTCGCTAGCGGATTATACAATGAGCAGTTCTTC. It specifies CASSQQGLLASGLYNEQFF.

At least ten counts were recorded for this clonotype. J is TRBJ1-5 and V is TRBV10-3, with D uncertain. The length of the CDR3 is 13 residues. Germline V lookup: CDR1 ENHRY, CDR2 SYGVKD. V lost 0 bases and J 2 bases, leaving 2 bases between the germline ends. CDR3 region: CAISESGNQPQHF. Written as DNA, the CDR3 is TGTGCCATCAGTGAGTCCGGCAATCAGCCCCAGCATTTT.

This clonotype came up many times. A junction end diverges from the germline sequence, so it may reflect a read error. The chain carries TRBV12-3 or TRBV12-4 and TRBJ2-1; 11 bases align to TRBD2. This CDR3 is 15 amino acids long. This CDR3 reads CASSLLAGDYNEQFF. For the CDR3, the DNA is TGCGCCAGCAGCTTACTAGCGGGAGATTACAATGAGCAGTTCTTC.

The V and J genes are TRBV7-9 and TRBJ1-3, with D perhaps matching TRBD1 (6 bases). The CDR3 totals 16 residues. Germline lookup yields CDR1 SEHNR and CDR2 FQNEAQ (reference sequence). V gave up 5 bases and J gave up 2 bases, with 16 bases separating them. This CDR3 reads CASSTPRGRAGNTIYF. In nucleotides, the CDR3 is TGTGCCAGCAGCACGCCGCGGGGGCGAGCTGGAAACACCATATATTTT. Full variable domain (outside the CDR3, taken from reference TRBV7-9 and TRBJ1-3): DTGVSQNPRHKITKRGQNVTFRCDPISEHNRLYWYRQTLGQGPEFLTYFQNEAQLEKSRLLSDRFSAERPKGSFSTLEIQRTEQGDSAMYLCASSTPRGRAGNTIYFGEGSWLTVV.

This clonotype was seen a few times. The chain joins TRBV2 to TRBJ2-2, with D tentatively TRBD1 (5 bases). The V gene's germline CDR1 is SNHLY and CDR2 FYNNEI. This CDR3 is 15 amino acids long. V lost 2 bases, J lost 5 bases, and 12 bases lay in between. CDR3 amino acids: CASSEHRPWTGELFF. The CDR3 DNA reads TGTGCCAGCAGTGAACACAGGCCTTGGACCGGGGAGCTGTTTTTT.

The chain couples TRBV12-3 or TRBV12-4 to TRBJ2-7; D not certain. The CDR3 runs 13 residues. V lost 3 bases and J 2 bases, leaving 8 bases between the germline ends. CDR3 loop: CASSLAPPYEQYF. CDR3 bases: TGTGCCAGCAGTTTGGCCCCACCCTACGAGCAGTACTTC.

The rearrangement links TRBV3-1 to TRBJ2-2; D not certain. V lost 8 bases and J lost 2, with 15 bases in between. Germline CDR1 is LGHDT and CDR2 is YNNKEL (reference sequence). The CDR3 has 15 amino acids. The DNA for the CDR3 is TGTGCCAGCTGTCCACTGTGGCGAAACACCGGGGAGCTGTTTTTT. Its protein is CASCPLWRNTGELFF.

The chain carries TRBV27 and TRBJ2-7, with TRBD2 matching over 9 bases. The germline V gene encodes CDR1 MNHEY and CDR2 SMNVEV (reference sequence). The junction had 6 bases not matched to a gene; V was cut back by 6 bases and J by 6 bases. CDR3 length: 13 residues. CDR3 residues: CASRIAGGGEQYF. The CDR3 DNA follows: TGTGCCAGCAGAATCGCGGGAGGGGGCGAGCAGTACTTC.

This clonotype was observed at least ten times. The chain recombines TRBV20-1 with TRBJ2-2, with 11 bases fitting TRBD2. This CDR3 is built from 15 residues. Per germline, CDR1 DFQATT and CDR2 SNEGSKA (reference sequence). V dropped 6 bases and J dropped 5; count of bases not matched to a gene: 8. As DNA, the CDR3 is TGCAGTGCGAGAACTAGCGGGGGAGTTACCGGGGAGCTGTTTTTT. Translated: CSARTSGGVTGELFF.

This chain connects TRBV7-9 to TRBJ2-5; TRBD1 might be the D (5 bases). Trimming stripped 1 base from V and 0 bases from J, with 9 bases between. Germline values: CDR1 SEHNR, CDR2 FQNEAQ (reference sequence). This CDR3 contains 15 residues. The CDR3 loop is CASSLGQTYQETQYF. CDR3 in DNA: TGTGCCAGCAGCTTAGGACAGACGTACCAAGAGACCCAGTACTTC. Filled out from reference TRBV7-9 and TRBJ2-5, the complete variable domain reads DTGVSQNPRHKITKRGQNVTFRCDPISEHNRLYWYRQTLGQGPEFLTYFQNEAQLEKSRLLSDRFSAERPKGSFSTLEIQRTEQGDSAMYLCASSLGQTYQETQYFGPGTRLLVL.

V is TRBV20-1 and J is TRBJ2-2, with TRBD1 matching 7 bases. This CDR3 spans 18 amino acids. Germline V gene data show CDR1 as DFQATT and CDR2 as SNEGSKA (reference sequence). After removal of 0 bases from V and 1 base from J, the junction contained 11 bases not matched to a gene. The CDR3 DNA reads as TGCAGTGCTAGAGATGCCGACAGGGTGAAAATGAACACCGGGGAGCTGTTTTTT. Protein product: CSARDADRVKMNTGELFF.

CDR3 amino acids: CSVVAAGEQYF. The DNA of the CDR3 is TGCAGCGTTGTCGCGGCGGGCGAGCAGTACTTC. J is TRBJ2-7 and V is TRBV29-1; D might be TRBD2 (5 bases). The CDR3 is 11 residues long. V lost 4 bases and J lost 6, with 10 bases in between. Germline assignment: CDR1 SQVTM and CDR2 ANQGSEA.

This clonotype was counted only a few times. Germline is not matched at one junction end, which may reflect a read error. The chain employs TRBV5-1 and TRBJ2-5; 8 bases align to TRBD1. Germline CDR1 and CDR2: SGHRS and YFSETQ. The CDR3 has 15 residues. The chain's CDR3 is CASRAAGTGQDTQYF. The CDR3 bases are TGCGCCAGCAGGGCCGCCGGGACAGGCCAAGATACCCAGTACTTC.